The 25 T cell receptor beta chains below were found in one sample sequenced in a study of T cell changes during pregnancy in multiple sclerosis. The assay was immunoSEQ multiplex PCR, and TCRdb's table has in-frame clones only and misses some. The sample shows around 30,000 clones, roughly 89% of them seen only once. The material was CD8+ T cells from peripheral blood mononuclear cells, obtained in the first trimester of pregnancy. Every receptor here comes from a female donor with multiple sclerosis, enrolled in a pregnancy study.

This clone was counted a few times. The chain recombines TRBV7-9 with TRBJ2-1; TRBD2 matches 7 bases. The CDR3 is 14 amino acids. Germline CDR1 and CDR2: SEHNR and FQNEAQ (reference sequence). V was pared by 5 bases and J by 6 bases, with 7 bases of the junction left unmatched. The CDR3 loop reads CASSLFGLVNEQFF. The CDR3 nucleotides are TGTGCCAGCAGCCTCTTTGGACTAGTCAATGAGCAGTTCTTC.

The gene calls are TRBV7-3 and TRBJ2-3, with no clear D. V was cut by 4 bases and J by 1 base, with 9 bases left in between. The V gene's germline CDR1 is SGHTA and CDR2 FQGTGA. CDR3 length: 14 residues. The CDR3 reads CASSSAGGTDTQYF. In nucleotides, the CDR3 is TGTGCCAGCAGCTCCGCCGGTGGCACAGATACGCAGTATTTT.

The chain combines TRBV9 with TRBJ2-1, with 8 bases aligning to TRBD2. Looked up from germline, CDR1 is SGDLS and CDR2 is YYNGEE. The CDR3 totals 16 residues. V lost 1 base to trimming and J lost 8 bases; unmatched junction nucleotides: 11. The CDR3 nucleotides read TGTGCCAGCAGCGTACAGTTAGCGGGACGGGCGGATGAGCAGTTCTTC. Its protein is CASSVQLAGRADEQFF.

The count of this clone is one. CDR3 DNA: TGCGCCAGCAGCCAAACCACCGGACAGGGGCGAGAGACCCAGTACTTC. This translates into CASSQTTGQGRETQYF. The chain is built from TRBV4-3 and TRBJ2-5; 9 bases match TRBD1. CDR1 is LGHNA, CDR2 YSLEER, per germline. This CDR3 has 16 amino acids. The junction had 8 bases not matched to a gene; V was cut back by 2 bases and J by 4 bases.

The J gene is TRBJ2-7, the V gene TRBV27, with 8 bases that match TRBD2. Germline lookup yields CDR1 MNHEY and CDR2 SMNVEV (reference sequence). The trim removed 4 bases at V and 2 bases at J, leaving 1 base unmatched. The CDR3 runs 13 residues. This CDR3 is CASSYGRAYEQYF. The CDR3 DNA is TGTGCCAGCAGTTACGGGAGGGCCTACGAGCAGTACTTC.

This rearrangement joins TRBV6-5 to TRBJ2-7; tentative D call: TRBD2 (7 bases). The CDR3 extends over 15 amino acids. CDR1 and CDR2 (germline): MNHEY, SVGAGI. V lost 3 bases, J lost 1 base, and 13 bases lay in between. The CDR3 DNA follows: TGTGCCAGCAGTTATGGCGGGGGCGAATCCTACGAGCAGTACTTC. This translates into CASSYGGGESYEQYF.

This chain links TRBV27 with TRBJ2-1, with a possible D match to TRBD2 (6 bases). The V end was cut by 5 bases, the J end by 8 bases, with 25 bases between. CDR3 length: 17 residues. Germline values: CDR1 MNHEY, CDR2 SMNVEV (reference sequence). CDR3 bases: TGTGCCAGCAGTCCCAATTGGGGGGACCTCATACAATATGAGCAGTTCTTC. This translates into CASSPNWGDLIQYEQFF.

The V gene is TRBV2, the J gene TRBJ1-1, with 12 bases identical to TRBD1. Germline-derived CDR1 and CDR2 are SNHLY and FYNNEI. Unmatched junction bases numbered 13, after V lost 5 bases and J lost 6 bases. This CDR3 region has 17 residues. The CDR3 bases are TGTGCCAGCAGTACTAACTGGGACAGGGGGCTTTTGGCTGAAGCTTTCTTT. This gives the protein CASSTNWDRGLLAEAFF. Variable domain in full (rest from reference TRBV2 and TRBJ1-1): EPEVTQTPSHQVTQMGQEVILRCVPISNHLYFYWYRQILGQKVEFLVSFYNNEISEKSEIFDDQFSVERPDGSNFTLKIRSTKLEDSAMYFCASSTNWDRGLLAEAFFGQGTRLTVV.

This chain links TRBV15 with TRBJ1-2, with 9 bases matching TRBD1. V lost 5 bases, J lost 5 bases, and 12 bases stayed unmatched. The CDR3 loop spans 16 amino acids. CDR1 is LNHNV and CDR2 is YYDKDF in the germline V gene (reference sequence). The DNA of the CDR3 is TGTGCCACCAGCCCTGGGACAGGGCTGGTGCATTATGGCTACACCTTC. It is translated as CATSPGTGLVHYGYTF.

The V call is TRBV5-1, the J call TRBJ2-1, with 8 bases aligning to TRBD1. V was clipped by 0 bases and J by 7 bases; unmatched bases: 3. The V gene's germline CDR1 is SGHRS and CDR2 YFSETQ. The CDR3 is 14 amino acids. The CDR3, as DNA: TGCGCCAGCAGCTTGGGGACAGGGAATAATGAGCAGTTCTTC. Amino acid sequence: CASSLGTGNNEQFF.

The chain couples TRBV30 to TRBJ1-4; D gene uncertain. The CDR3 has 15 amino acids. Trimming left V 0 bases short and J 6 bases short, with 14 bases between. The germline gives CDR1 GTSNPN, CDR2 SVGIG (reference sequence). The CDR3 region has the DNA TGTGCCTGGAGTGTAGGCTTTGGAGTTGATGAAAAACTGTTTTTT. Amino acid sequence: CAWSVGFGVDEKLFF.

This chain uses TRBV2 with TRBJ2-1; TRBD2 matches 10 bases. Germline values: CDR1 SNHLY, CDR2 FYNNEI. V was clipped by 4 bases and J by 0 bases; unmatched bases: 3. The CDR3 length is 16 residues. The CDR3 here is CASSVPSGSSYNEQFF. DNA of the CDR3: TGTGCCAGCAGTGTCCCTAGCGGGAGCTCCTACAATGAGCAGTTCTTC. Together with reference TRBV2 and TRBJ2-1, the CDR3 gives the full variable domain: EPEVTQTPSHQVTQMGQEVILRCVPISNHLYFYWYRQILGQKVEFLVSFYNNEISEKSEIFDDQFSVERPDGSNFTLKIRSTKLEDSAMYFCASSVPSGSSYNEQFFGPGTRLTVL.

The chain is built from TRBV29-1 and TRBJ2-7, with D possibly TRBD2 on 5 matching bases. The length of the CDR3 is 13 residues. The germline V and J ends were trimmed by 4 bases and 3 bases, with 13 bases remaining between them. Germline V lookup: CDR1 SQVTM, CDR2 ANQGSEA. CDR3 bases: TGCAGCGTTGGGTTTGGAGAGGGCTACGAGCAGTACTTC. Its protein is CSVGFGEGYEQYF.

The rearrangement uses TRBV7-9 and TRBJ1-1; D is uncertain. This CDR3 contains 14 residues. Looked up from germline, CDR1 is SEHNR and CDR2 is FQNEAQ (reference sequence). V was clipped by 0 bases and J by 5 bases, with 10 bases between them. The CDR3 DNA sequence: TGTGCCAGCAGCTTAGCTCCCAGGCAAACTGAAGCTTTCTTT. It specifies CASSLAPRQTEAFF.

The rearrangement uses TRBV7-6 and TRBJ1-2; D is unclear. The V and J ends lost 4 bases and 4 bases respectively, with 16 bases between them. This CDR3 region has 15 residues. From germline, CDR1 is SGHVS and CDR2 FNYEAQ. The CDR3 DNA reads TGTGCCAGCAGCTCCGACCCACGGGGAGGCTATGGCTACACCTTC. This codes for CASSSDPRGGYGYTF.

The chain employs TRBV9 and TRBJ2-7; possible D gene TRBD2, 6 bases. In germline, CDR1 is SGDLS, CDR2 YYNGEE. V lost 0 bases, J lost 5 bases, and 9 bases lay in between. The CDR3 has 13 residues. CDR3 DNA: TGTGCCAGCAGCGTAGACGGGAGCCACGAGCAGTACTTC. This codes for CASSVDGSHEQYF. Complete variable domain (other parts from reference TRBV9 and TRBJ2-7): DSGVTQTPKHLITATGQRVTLRCSPRSGDLSVYWYQQSLDQGLQFLIQYYNGEERAKGNILERFSAQQFPDLHSELNLSSLELGDSALYFCASSVDGSHEQYFGPGTRLTVT.

This chain joins TRBV7-2 and TRBJ2-7; the match to TRBD2 covers 7 bases. J lost 2 bases, V lost 3 bases, and 4 bases had no gene match. CDR1 is SGHTA, CDR2 FQGNSA, per germline. This CDR3 has 14 residues. The CDR3 DNA follows: TGTGCCAGCAGCTTTTACGGGAGGCCCTACGAGCAGTACTTC. It translates to CASSFYGRPYEQYF.

The rearrangement uses TRBV7-9 and TRBJ2-7; D unresolved. V shed 1 base and J shed 4 bases, with 8 bases lying between them. Germline loops: CDR1 SEHNR, CDR2 FQNEAQ (reference sequence). The CDR3 is made up of 13 amino acids. The CDR3 is CASSLDSSYEQYF. CDR3 sequence (DNA): TGTGCCAGCAGCTTAGACAGCTCATACGAGCAGTACTTC.

The J gene is TRBJ2-2, the V gene TRBV27; 7 bases are shared with TRBD1. Germline V gene data show CDR1 as MNHEY and CDR2 as SMNVEV (reference sequence). V lost 2 bases and J lost 7; bases outside the gene matches: 7. The CDR3 contains 15 residues. The CDR3 here is CASSLEGQGDGELFF. The CDR3, as DNA: TGTGCCAGCAGTTTAGAGGGGCAGGGGGACGGGGAGCTGTTTTTT.

The chain uses TRBV7-6 and TRBJ1-4; no clear D. V lost 1 base and J 5 bases, leaving 11 bases between the germline ends. Looked up from germline, CDR1 is SGHVS and CDR2 is FNYEAQ. The CDR3 covers 15 residues. The CDR3, as DNA: TGTGCCAGCAGCTTAGGATCAACAGTAAATGAAAAACTGTTTTTT. Its protein is CASSLGSTVNEKLFF.

The chain carries TRBV7-3 and TRBJ2-7; 8 bases are shared with TRBD2. Unmatched junction bases numbered 7, after V lost 5 bases and J lost 4 bases. The CDR3 has 14 amino acids. Germline lookup yields CDR1 SGHTA and CDR2 FQGTGA. CDR3 sequence: CASSPGLAGYEQYF. In nucleotides, the CDR3 is TGTGCCAGCAGCCCCGGATTAGCGGGATACGAGCAGTACTTC.

The DNA of the CDR3 is TGTGCCAGCAGCCCGGGGGGCTTCTCCTACGAGCAGTACTTC. Translation gives CASSPGGFSYEQYF. J is TRBJ2-7 and V is TRBV7-9; D is possibly TRBD2 (7 bases). Looked up from germline, CDR1 is SEHNR and CDR2 is FQNEAQ (reference sequence). CDR3 length equals 14 residues. V was trimmed by 5 bases and J by 0 bases, leaving 11 bases between them.

The chain is built from TRBV6-7 and TRBJ1-1, with D possibly being TRBD1 (6 bases). Being an ORF, TRBV6-7 has a function that is uncertain. V lost 2 bases and J lost 1, with 11 bases in between. The CDR3 runs to 15 residues. The CDR3 DNA reads as TGTGCCAGCAGTTACCCATGGACAGCGAACACTGAAGCTTTCTTT. It translates to CASSYPWTANTEAFF.

This chain joins TRBV6-6 and TRBJ2-7; D remains ambiguous. V gave up 5 bases and J gave up 4 bases, with 18 bases separating them. The CDR3 sequence is 15 residues long. Looked up from germline, CDR1 is MNHNY and CDR2 is SVGAGI (reference sequence). DNA for the CDR3: TGTGCCAGCAGTCCGATGGTACAAGACTTGTACGAGCAGTACTTC. Amino acid sequence: CASSPMVQDLYEQYF.

This chain joins TRBV6-5 and TRBJ1-1; 8 bases are a match to TRBD1. CDR1 is MNHEY, CDR2 SVGAGI, per germline. V lost 6 bases to trimming and J lost 2 bases; unmatched junction nucleotides: 5. The CDR3 is 14 amino acids. This chain's CDR3 is CASSEQGVNTEAFF. The CDR3 bases are TGTGCCAGCAGCGAACAGGGGGTTAACACTGAAGCTTTCTTT.